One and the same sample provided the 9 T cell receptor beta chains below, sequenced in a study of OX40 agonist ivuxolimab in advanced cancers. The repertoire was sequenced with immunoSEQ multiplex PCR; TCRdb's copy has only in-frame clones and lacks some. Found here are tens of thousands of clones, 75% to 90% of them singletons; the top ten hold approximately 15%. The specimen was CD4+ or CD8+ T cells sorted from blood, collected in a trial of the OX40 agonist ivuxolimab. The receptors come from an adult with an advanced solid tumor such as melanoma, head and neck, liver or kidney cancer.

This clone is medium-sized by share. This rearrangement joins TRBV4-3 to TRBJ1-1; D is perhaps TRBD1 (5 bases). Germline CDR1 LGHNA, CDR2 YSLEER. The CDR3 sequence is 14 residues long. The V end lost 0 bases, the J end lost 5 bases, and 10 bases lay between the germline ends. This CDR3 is CASSQEGGGTEAFF. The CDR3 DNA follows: TGCGCCAGCAGCCAAGAGGGTGGGGGGACTGAAGCTTTCTTT.

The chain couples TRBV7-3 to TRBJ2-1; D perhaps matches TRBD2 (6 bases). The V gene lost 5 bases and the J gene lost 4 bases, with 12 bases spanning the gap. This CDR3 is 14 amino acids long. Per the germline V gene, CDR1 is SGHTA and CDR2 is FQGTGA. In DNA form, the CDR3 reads TGTGCCAGCAGCCACTCGGGAGAGTACAATGAGCAGTTCTTC. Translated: CASSHSGEYNEQFF.

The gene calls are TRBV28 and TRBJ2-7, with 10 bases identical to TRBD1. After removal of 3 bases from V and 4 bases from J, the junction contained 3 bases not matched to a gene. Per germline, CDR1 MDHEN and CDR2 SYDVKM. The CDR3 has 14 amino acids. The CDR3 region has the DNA TGTGCCAGCAGTTTCGACAGGGGGCTGTACGAGCAGTACGTC. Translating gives CASSFDRGLYEQYV.

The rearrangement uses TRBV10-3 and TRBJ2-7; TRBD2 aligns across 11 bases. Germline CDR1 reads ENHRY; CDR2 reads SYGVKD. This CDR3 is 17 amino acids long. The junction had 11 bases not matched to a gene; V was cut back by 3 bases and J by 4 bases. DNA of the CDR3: TGTGCCATCAGTGACCCGACTAGCGGGACAAATTTTTACGAGCAGTACTTC. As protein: CAISDPTSGTNFYEQYF.

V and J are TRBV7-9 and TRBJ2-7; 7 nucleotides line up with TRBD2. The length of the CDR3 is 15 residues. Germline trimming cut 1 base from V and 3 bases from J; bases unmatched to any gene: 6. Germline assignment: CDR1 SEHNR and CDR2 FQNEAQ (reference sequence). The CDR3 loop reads CASSLVVGGNYEQYF. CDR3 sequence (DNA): TGTGCCAGCAGCTTAGTAGTGGGAGGGAACTACGAGCAGTACTTC. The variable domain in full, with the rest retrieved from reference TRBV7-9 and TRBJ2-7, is DTGVSQNPRHKITKRGQNVTFRCDPISEHNRLYWYRQTLGQGPEFLTYFQNEAQLEKSRLLSDRFSAERPKGSFSTLEIQRTEQGDSAMYLCASSLVVGGNYEQYFGPGTRLTVT.

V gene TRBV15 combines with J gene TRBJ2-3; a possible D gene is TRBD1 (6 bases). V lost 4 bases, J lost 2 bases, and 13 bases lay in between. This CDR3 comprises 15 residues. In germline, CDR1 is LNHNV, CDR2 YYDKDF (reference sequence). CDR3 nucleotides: TGTGCCACCAGCACTTCTAACAGGGTCACAGATACGCAGTATTTT. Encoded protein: CATSTSNRVTDTQYF.

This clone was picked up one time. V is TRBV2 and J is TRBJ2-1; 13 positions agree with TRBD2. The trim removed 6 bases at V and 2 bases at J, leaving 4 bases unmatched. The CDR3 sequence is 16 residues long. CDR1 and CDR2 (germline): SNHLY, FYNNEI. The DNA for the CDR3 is TGTGCCAGCAGCGCACTAGCGGGGGGGCCCTACAATGAGCAGTTCTTC. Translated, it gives CASSALAGGPYNEQFF.

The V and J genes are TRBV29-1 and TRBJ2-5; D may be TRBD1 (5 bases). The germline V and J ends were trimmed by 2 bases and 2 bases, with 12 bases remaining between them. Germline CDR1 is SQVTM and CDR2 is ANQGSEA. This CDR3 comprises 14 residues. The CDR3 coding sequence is TGCAGCGTTGAATTGGACACCTATCAAGAGACCCAGTACTTC. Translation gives CSVELDTYQETQYF.

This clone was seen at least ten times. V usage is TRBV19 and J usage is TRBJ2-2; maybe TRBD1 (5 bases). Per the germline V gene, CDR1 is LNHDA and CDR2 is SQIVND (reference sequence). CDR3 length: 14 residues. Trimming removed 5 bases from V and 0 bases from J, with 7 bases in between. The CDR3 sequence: CASSAGPNTGELFF. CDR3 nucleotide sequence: TGTGCCAGTAGTGCAGGGCCGAACACCGGGGAGCTGTTTTTT.